Below are 13 T cell receptor beta chains sequenced from a single sample in a study of T cell responses to AZD1222 COVID-19 vaccine. Using immunoSEQ multiplex PCR, the repertoire was profiled, and TCRdb retains in-frame clones only, with some absent. The sample has 100,000 to 150,000 clones, 88% seen once; the top ten hold under 9%. The specimen was peripheral blood, collected on day 0 of AZD1222 vaccination. The receptors were gathered from an adult in good health.

V gene TRBV1 combines with J gene TRBJ2-7. TRBV1 is a pseudogene. The CDR3 sequence is 17 residues long. The CDR3 reads CTSSQDLGCLGSYEQYF. CDR3 DNA sequence: TGCACCAGCAGCCAAGATTTGGGGTGTCTCGGATCCTACGAGCAGTACTTC.

The chain uses TRBV21-1 and TRBJ1-4. TRBV21-1 is a pseudogene locus. The CDR3 runs to 15 residues. CDR3 sequence (DNA): TGTGCCAGCATCCACCGTTTTCCCGGGGAAGAAAAACTGTTTTTT. Translated: CASIHRFPGEEKLFF.

The rearrangement links TRBV10-3 to TRBJ2-1; no reliable D call. The CDR3 runs to 14 residues. V lost 6 bases, J lost 8 bases, and 17 bases lay in between. Germline V gene data show CDR1 as ENHRY and CDR2 as SYGVKD. The CDR3 sequence is CAIREPGRQDEQFF. CDR3 nucleotide sequence: TGTGCCATCAGAGAACCCGGGCGTCAGGATGAGCAGTTCTTC.

The chain has TRBV4-1 and TRBJ2-3; D is tentatively TRBD1 or TRBD2 (5 bases each). This CDR3 comprises 21 residues. The V gene's germline CDR1 is MGHRA and CDR2 YSYEKL. Trimming removed 0 bases from V and 6 bases from J, with 31 bases in between. CDR3 region: CASSQDRLLEGSGQVTDTQYF. CDR3 bases: TGCGCCAGCAGCCAAGATCGGCTGCTTGAGGGGTCGGGGCAGGTAACGGATACGCAGTATTTT.

The chain is built from TRBV6-5 and TRBJ1-6, with 8 bases identical to TRBD1. The CDR3 sequence is 14 residues long. V trimming: 6 bases; J trimming: 7 bases; junction bases outside the gene matches: 5. The germline V gene has CDR1 MNHEY and CDR2 SVGAGI. The CDR3 nucleotides read TGTGCCAGCAGGCCAGGGGGCGGCAATTCACCCCTCCACTTT. Amino acids: CASRPGGGNSPLHF.

The chain has TRBV7-2 and TRBJ1-4; perhaps TRBD1 as D (6 bases). The germline V gene encodes CDR1 SGHTA and CDR2 FQGNSA. The CDR3 is made up of 14 amino acids. V lost 2 bases and J lost 3, with 7 bases in between. For the CDR3, the DNA is TGTGCCAGCAGCTTAAGGGGGGCTAATGAAAAACTGTTTTTT. It codes for CASSLRGANEKLFF.

The V call is TRBV6-6, the J call TRBJ2-7; 9 bases match TRBD1. The CDR3 has 16 residues. CDR1 MNHNY and CDR2 SVGAGI come from the germline V gene (reference sequence). J gave up 2 bases and V 4 bases, and 9 bases lay outside the gene matches. For the CDR3, the DNA is TGTGCCAGCAGTTCTTCTCTGACAGGGGGGACCTACGAGCAGTACTTC. Amino acids: CASSSSLTGGTYEQYF.

V is TRBV30 and J is TRBJ1-1; maybe TRBD1 (5 bases). The CDR3 loop spans 14 amino acids. Between the trimmed V and J ends, which lost 2 bases and 3 bases, there was a span of 13 bases. The V gene's germline CDR1 is GTSNPN and CDR2 SVGIG (reference sequence). The CDR3, as DNA: TGTGCCTGGAGTAGAGGCAGGGCGGACACTGAAGCTTTCTTT. Its translation is CAWSRGRADTEAFF. The whole variable domain, filled in from reference TRBV30 and TRBJ1-1, reads SQTIHQWPATLVQPVGSPLSLECTVEGTSNPNLYWYRQAAGRGLQLLFYSVGIGQISSEVPQNLSASRPQDRQFILSSKKLLLSDSGFYLCAWSRGRADTEAFFGQGTRLTVV.

In its sample, this clone was seen a few times. The V and J genes are TRBV5-4 and TRBJ1-1; TRBD1 agrees at 8 bases. This CDR3 is 16 amino acids long. In germline, CDR1 is SGHNT, CDR2 YYREEE (reference sequence). V lost 4 bases, J lost 0 bases, and 8 bases stayed unmatched. CDR3: CASSLNPGQVNTEAFF. In nucleotides, the CDR3 is TGTGCCAGCAGCCTCAATCCGGGACAGGTGAACACTGAAGCTTTCTTT.

V usage is TRBV30 and J usage is TRBJ1-6; D not certain. Per the germline V gene, CDR1 is GTSNPN and CDR2 is SVGIG (reference sequence). The length of the CDR3 is 13 residues. V gave up 8 bases and J gave up 5 bases, with 13 bases separating them. As DNA, the CDR3 is TGTGCCCTAAGAGGAGGGAATAATTCACCCCTCCACTTT. Translating gives CALRGGNNSPLHF.

The chain has TRBV13 and TRBJ2-7, with D hard to call. V was shortened by 0 bases and J by 11 bases, with 11 bases between the two germline ends. Germline loops: CDR1 PRHDT, CDR2 FYEKMQ (reference sequence). The CDR3 length is 12 residues. CDR3 amino acids: CASSLGPAAEYF. The CDR3 DNA reads as TGTGCCAGCAGCTTAGGCCCCGCCGCAGAGTACTTC.

The V and J genes are TRBV28 and TRBJ1-2; 8 bases agree with TRBD1. The J segment lost 4 bases and the V segment lost 5 bases, leaving 3 bases of the junction unmatched. The germline CDR1 and CDR2 sequences are MDHEN and SYDVKM. CDR3 length: 13 amino acids. The CDR3: CASSPQGVYGYTF. The CDR3 DNA sequence: TGTGCCAGCAGTCCACAGGGGGTCTATGGCTACACCTTC.

The gene calls are TRBV20-1 and TRBJ1-2; TRBD1 matches at 8 bases. V dropped 3 bases and J dropped 8; count of bases not matched to a gene: 17. Germline V gives CDR1 DFQATT, CDR2 SNEGSKA (reference sequence). This CDR3 has 16 residues. DNA for the CDR3: TGCAGTGCTAGTAATTCAAAGGAGGACAGGGTAGGGGGCTACACCTTC. The encoded protein is CSASNSKEDRVGGYTF.